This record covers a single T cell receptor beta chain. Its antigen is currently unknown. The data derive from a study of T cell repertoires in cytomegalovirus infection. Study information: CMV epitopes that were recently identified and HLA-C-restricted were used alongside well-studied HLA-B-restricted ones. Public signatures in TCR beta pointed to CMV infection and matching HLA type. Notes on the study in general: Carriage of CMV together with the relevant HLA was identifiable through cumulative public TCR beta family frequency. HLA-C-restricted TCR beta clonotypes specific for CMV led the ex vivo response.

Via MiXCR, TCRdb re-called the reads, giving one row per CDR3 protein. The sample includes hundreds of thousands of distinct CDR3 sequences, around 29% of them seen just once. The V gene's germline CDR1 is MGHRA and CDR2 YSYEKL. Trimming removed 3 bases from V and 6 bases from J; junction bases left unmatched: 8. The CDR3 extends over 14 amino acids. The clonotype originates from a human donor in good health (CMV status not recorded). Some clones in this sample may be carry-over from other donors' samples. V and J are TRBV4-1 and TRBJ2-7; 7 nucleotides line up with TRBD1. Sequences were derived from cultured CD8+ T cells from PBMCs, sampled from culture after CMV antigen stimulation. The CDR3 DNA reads TGCGCCAGCAGCCACCCGACAGGGTCGCTCGAGCAGTACTTC. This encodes CASSHPTGSLEQYF.